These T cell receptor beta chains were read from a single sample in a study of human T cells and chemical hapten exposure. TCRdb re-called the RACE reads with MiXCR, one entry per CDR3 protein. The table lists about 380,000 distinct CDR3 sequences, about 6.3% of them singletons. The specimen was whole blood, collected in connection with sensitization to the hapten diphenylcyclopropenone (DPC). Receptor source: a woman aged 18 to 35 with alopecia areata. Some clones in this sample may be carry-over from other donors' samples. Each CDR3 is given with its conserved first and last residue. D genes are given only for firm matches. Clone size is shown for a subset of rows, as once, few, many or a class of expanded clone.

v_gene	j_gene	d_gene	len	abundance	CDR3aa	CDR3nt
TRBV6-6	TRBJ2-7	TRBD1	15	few	CASSQGVKGAHEQYF	TGTGCCAGCAGCCAGGGGGTGAAGGGGGCGCACGAGCAGTACTTC
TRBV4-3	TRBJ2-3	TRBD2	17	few	CASSQDVSGGGLDTQYF	TGCGCCAGCAGCCAAGATGTTAGTGGCGGGGGGTTGGATACGCAGTATTTT
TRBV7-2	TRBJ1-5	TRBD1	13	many	CASSGTVNQPQHF	TGTGCCAGCAGCGGGACAGTGAATCAGCCCCAGCATTTT
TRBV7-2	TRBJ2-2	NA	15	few	CASSPSPANTGELFF	TGTGCCAGCAGCCCGTCACCAGCTAACACCGGGGAGCTGTTTTTT
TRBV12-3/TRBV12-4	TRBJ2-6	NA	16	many	CASSGPQGSGANVLTF	TGTGCCAGCAGTGGACCCCAGGGGAGTGGGGCCAACGTCCTGACTTTC
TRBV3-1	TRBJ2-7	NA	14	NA	CASSQGTVSYEQYF	TGTGCCAGCAGCCAAGGAACAGTCTCCTACGAGCAGTACTTC
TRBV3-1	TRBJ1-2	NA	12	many	CASSQRADPYTF	TGTGCCAGCAGCCAAAGGGCAGACCCCTACACCTTC
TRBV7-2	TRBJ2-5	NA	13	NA	CASSPGIRETQYF	TGTGCCAGCAGCCCTGGGATTCGAGAGACCCAGTACTTC
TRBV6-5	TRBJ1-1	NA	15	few	CASSYSMRVNTEAFF	TGTGCCAGCAGTTACTCGATGAGGGTTAACACTGAAGCTTTCTTT
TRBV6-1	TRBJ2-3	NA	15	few	CASSESEVRTDTQYF	TGTGCCAGCAGTGAATCGGAGGTCCGCACAGATACGCAGTATTTT
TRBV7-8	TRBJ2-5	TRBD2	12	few	CASSPKRPGGHF	TGTGCCAGCAGCCCGAAGAGACCGGGGGGGCACTTC
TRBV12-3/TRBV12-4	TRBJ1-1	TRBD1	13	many	CASRQGVGTEAFF	TGTGCCAGCAGACAGGGGGTCGGGACTGAAGCTTTCTTT
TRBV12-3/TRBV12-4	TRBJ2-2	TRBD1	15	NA	CASNPTGSNTGELFF	TGTGCCAGCAACCCGACAGGGTCGAACACCGGGGAGCTGTTTTTT
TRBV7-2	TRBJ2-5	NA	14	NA	CASSLALATETQYF	TGTGCCAGCAGCTTAGCCCTAGCGACAGAGACCCAGTACTTC
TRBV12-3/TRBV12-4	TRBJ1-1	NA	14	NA	CASSLVGPTKEAFF	TGTGCCAGCAGTTTAGTCGGCCCAACTAAGGAAGCTTTCTTT
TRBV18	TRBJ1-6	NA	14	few	CASSPVGMDSPLHF	TGTGCCAGCTCACCGGTGGGGATGGATTCACCCCTCCACTTT
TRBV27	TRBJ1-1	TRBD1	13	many	CASRLTTGGSAFF	TGTGCCAGCAGACTCACGACAGGGGGAAGTGCTTTCTTT
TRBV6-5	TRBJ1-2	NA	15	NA	CASSYSHAGNYGYTF	TGTGCCAGCAGTTACTCCCACGCGGGGAACTATGGCTACACCTTC
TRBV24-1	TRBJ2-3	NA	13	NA	CATSDFNRDTQYF	TGTGCCACCAGTGATTTCAACCGGGATACGCAGTATTTT
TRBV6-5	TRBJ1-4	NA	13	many	CASSLMGGEKLFF	TGTGCCAGCAGTTTGATGGGGGGTGAAAAACTGTTTTTT
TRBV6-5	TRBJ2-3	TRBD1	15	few	CASSGQGASPDTQYF	TGTGCCAGCAGCGGACAGGGGGCAAGCCCAGATACGCAGTATTTT
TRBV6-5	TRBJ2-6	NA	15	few	CASKGSRSGANVLTF	TGTGCCAGCAAGGGGTCGCGGTCTGGGGCCAACGTCCTGACTTTC
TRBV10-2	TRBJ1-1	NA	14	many	CASIRTVVNTEAFF	TGCGCCAGCATAAGGACAGTCGTAAACACTGAAGCTTTCTTT
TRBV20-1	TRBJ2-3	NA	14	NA	CSASGWVSTDTQYF	TGCAGTGCTAGTGGGTGGGTAAGCACAGATACGCAGTATTTT
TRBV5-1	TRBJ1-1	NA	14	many	CASSFYSDHTEAFF	TGCGCCAGCAGCTTTTATTCGGATCACACTGAAGCTTTCTTT
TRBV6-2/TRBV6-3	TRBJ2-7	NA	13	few	CASSTGSPYEQYF	TGTGCCAGCAGTACAGGGTCCCCCTACGAGCAGTACTTC
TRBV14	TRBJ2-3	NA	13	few	CASSYRRSDTQYF	TGTGCCAGCAGTTACCGGCGGTCAGATACGCAGTATTTT
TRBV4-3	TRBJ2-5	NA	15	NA	CASSFDQWQKETQYF	TGCGCCAGCAGTTTCGATCAGTGGCAAAAAGAGACCCAGTACTTC